Reported below is one T cell receptor beta chain. The antigen remains unidentified. The data belong to a study of OX40 agonist ivuxolimab in advanced cancers. The overall study: Each patient was given ivuxolimab into a vein every 2 weeks, at 0.01 to 10 mg/kg. Dose-escalation patients had hepatocellular carcinoma, melanoma, renal cell or head and neck cancer.

The study's findings and limits: It was not determined which antigens were specifically recognized by the peripheral T cells that had undergone clonal expansion.

Sampling of blood occurred at baseline, cycle 4 day 1, and cycle 7 day 1. Sequencing used immunoSEQ multiplex PCR; TCRdb keeps in-frame clones, though not all of them. The sample has 85,000 to 100,000 clones; around 90% are singletons. The CDR3 covers 14 residues. Germline V CDR1 and CDR2: MDHEN, SYDVKM. Deletions cut 4 bases from V and 6 bases from J, with 16 bases between. This sequence was found in an adult with an advanced solid tumor such as melanoma, head and neck, liver or kidney cancer. The chain combines TRBV28 with TRBJ2-7; D assignment may be TRBD1 or TRBD2 (5 bases each). This specimen was CD4+ or CD8+ T cells sorted from blood, taken in a trial of the OX40 agonist ivuxolimab. The CDR3 here is CASSSSQGRGEQYF. The CDR3 coding sequence is TGTGCCAGCAGTTCCTCTCAGGGTCGGGGCGAGCAGTACTTC. The full variable domain, in which reference TRBV28 and TRBJ2-7 provide the parts outside the CDR3, is DVKVTQSSRYLVKRTGEKVFLECVQDMDHENMFWYRQDPGLGLRLIYFSYDVKMKEKGDIPEGYSVSREKKERFSLILESASTNQTSMYLCASSSSQGRGEQYFGPGTRLTVT.